This TCR beta chain originates from a study of shared clonotypes between healthy human individuals. The run depth of the assay was deep. The authors split each subset's genomic DNA evenly across several immunoSEQ plates. Repertoires were generated with immunoSEQ multiplex PCR, while TCRdb's copy carries only in-frame clones and drops some. In the table there are about 2.4 million clones, under 95% of which are singletons. A word on this clone: As yet, its antigen is unknown.

Findings and limits, study-wide: All-four-donor shared clonotypes had higher generation probabilities than non-shared clonotypes did. Researchers sampled only blood; tissue repertoires likely differ.

Per germline, CDR1 SNHLY and CDR2 FYNNEI. V was pared by 6 bases and J by 2 bases, with 9 bases of the junction left unmatched. This CDR3 has 17 amino acids. The V call is TRBV2, the J call TRBJ2-3, with 12 bases identical to TRBD1. The material sequenced was naive CD4+ T cells from PBMCs. Subset: CD45RA+ positively selected. This TCR derives from a man aged 18 to 35 in good health. Some clones in this sample may be carry-over from other donors' samples. DNA of the CDR3: TGTGCCAGCAGCGCGGGACAGGGGGCGCCGTCCACAGATACGCAGTATTTT. Protein: CASSAGQGAPSTDTQYF. The full variable domain, completed using reference TRBV2 and TRBJ2-3, is EPEVTQTPSHQVTQMGQEVILRCVPISNHLYFYWYRQILGQKVEFLVSFYNNEISEKSEIFDDQFSVERPDGSNFTLKIRSTKLEDSAMYFCASSAGQGAPSTDTQYFGPGTRLTVL.